Below, 22 T cell receptor beta chains from the same sample are listed, as sequenced in a study of T-cell reconstitution after alpha-beta-depleted transplantation in children. Unique molecular identifiers were built into the TCRbeta library. TCRdb independently ran MiXCR on the PCR reads; one entry per CDR3 protein. The sample lists about 980,000 distinct CDR3 sequences, about 31% occurring once. Sequenced material: PBMCs, mostly from graft donor cells, taken 360 days after TCRalphabeta/CD19-depleted stem cell transplant. The receptor source for this set is a boy under two years old who had a stem cell transplant for SCID, so the T cells may come from the graft donor.

The chain recombines TRBV12-3 or TRBV12-4 with TRBJ1-1; no clear D. The CDR3 extends over 14 amino acids. V was clipped by 6 bases and J by 3 bases, with 14 bases between them. CDR3 residues: CASRGFKKDTEAFF. CDR3 in DNA: TGTGCCAGCAGAGGCTTCAAAAAAGACACTGAAGCTTTCTTT.

The sample holds a few counts of this clonotype. The chain has TRBV29-1 and TRBJ2-3, with D possibly matching TRBD2 (7 bases). The CDR3 spans 12 residues. Germline CDR1 and CDR2: SQVTM and ANQGSEA. V gave up 8 bases and J gave up 4 bases, with 13 bases separating them. This chain's CDR3 is CSWGGGPDTQYF. The CDR3 DNA follows: TGCAGCTGGGGAGGGGGTCCAGATACGCAGTATTTT.

This clonotype was found a few times. The chain has TRBV10-3 and TRBJ2-1; D remains ambiguous. V lost 0 bases and J 0 bases, leaving 9 bases between the germline ends. Germline CDR1 reads ENHRY; CDR2 reads SYGVKD. The CDR3 consists of 16 residues. CDR3 bases: TGTGCCATCAGTGAGTCAGACGCGAGCTCCTACAATGAGCAGTTCTTC. It specifies CAISESDASSYNEQFF.

The chain employs TRBV5-1 and TRBJ1-1; D gene unclear. The ends were cut back, 0 bases at V and 5 bases at J, with 11 bases in the middle. The CDR3 extends over 14 amino acids. CDR1 SGHRS and CDR2 YFSETQ come from the germline V gene. Written as DNA, the CDR3 is TGCGCCAGCAGCTTGGCTCCCGGGGTAACTGAAGCTTTCTTT. Protein: CASSLAPGVTEAFF. The full variable domain, rest sourced from reference TRBV5-1 and TRBJ1-1, is KAGVTQTPRYLIKTRGQQVTLSCSPISGHRSVSWYQQTPGQGLQFLFEYFSETQRNKGNFPGRFSGRQFSNSRSEMNVSTLELGDSALYLCASSLAPGVTEAFFGQGTRLTVV.

This clonotype was seen only a few times. For the CDR3, the DNA is TGTGCCAGCAGTTCCCCCCGACTAGCGGGGAACTACGAGCAGTACTTC. Its translation: CASSSPRLAGNYEQYF. The gene calls are TRBV5-5 and TRBJ2-7; TRBD2 matches at 11 bases. This CDR3 comprises 16 residues. From germline, CDR1 is SGHKS and CDR2 YYEKEE (reference sequence). V was pared by 5 bases and J by 3 bases, with 10 bases of the junction left unmatched.

This clonotype was recorded a few times. The V gene is TRBV15, the J gene TRBJ2-7; TRBD2 might be the D (5 bases). Between the trimmed V and J ends, which lost 0 bases and 5 bases, there was a span of 14 bases. Germline V gives CDR1 LNHNV, CDR2 YYDKDF (reference sequence). The CDR3 contains 15 residues. CDR3 bases: TGTGCCACCAGCAGAGATCGGGAAGGGTACCACGAGCAGTACTTC. Encoded protein: CATSRDREGYHEQYF.

The CDR3 DNA sequence: TGTGCCAGCAGTGAAGCGGGGGGACAAATAAGGCCCTACGAGCAGTACTTC. Protein: CASSEAGGQIRPYEQYF. The chain joins TRBV2 to TRBJ2-7; possibly TRBD1 or TRBD2 for D (6 bases each). Trimming took 0 bases from V and 2 from J, leaving 17 bases between them. The germline V gene has CDR1 SNHLY and CDR2 FYNNEI. The CDR3 covers 17 residues. Supplemented by reference TRBV2 and TRBJ2-7, the full variable domain reads EPEVTQTPSHQVTQMGQEVILRCVPISNHLYFYWYRQILGQKVEFLVSFYNNEISEKSEIFDDQFSVERPDGSNFTLKIRSTKLEDSAMYFCASSEAGGQIRPYEQYFGPGTRLTVT.

The table lists this clonotype with a few counts. This sequence joins TRBV5-1 and TRBJ2-2; a weak D match, TRBD1 (5 bases). The CDR3 contains 15 residues. The ends were cut back, 4 bases at V and 4 bases at J, with 14 bases in the middle. The germline V gene encodes CDR1 SGHRS and CDR2 YFSETQ. For the CDR3, the DNA is TGCGCCAGCAGCCTAGGACATTCTGCCACCGGGGAGCTGTTTTTT. Its translation is CASSLGHSATGELFF.

At least ten counts were recorded for this clonotype. This rearrangement joins TRBV20-1 to TRBJ2-3; possibly TRBD2 for D (6 bases). The CDR3 runs 14 residues. With 1 base removed from V and 1 base from J, the gap between germline ends came to 9 bases. Germline assignment: CDR1 DFQATT and CDR2 SNEGSKA (reference sequence). CDR3 sequence (DNA): TGCAGTGCTAGAGGCGCTAGCGGCACAGATACGCAGTATTTT. Protein product: CSARGASGTDTQYF.

This clonotype was observed a few times. The chain combines TRBV7-3 with TRBJ2-2, with 9 bases matching TRBD2. V lost 7 bases, J lost 2 bases, and 5 bases stayed unmatched. This CDR3 contains 15 residues. Germline lookup yields CDR1 SGHTA and CDR2 FQGTGA. The CDR3 sequence is CASTPAGGNTGELFF. The CDR3 coding sequence is TGTGCCAGCACCCCAGCGGGGGGAAACACCGGGGAGCTGTTTTTT.

This chain uses TRBV5-4 with TRBJ2-2, with D maybe TRBD2 (6 bases). Per the germline V gene, CDR1 is SGHNT and CDR2 is YYREEE (reference sequence). This CDR3 has 15 residues. The V end was cut by 1 base, the J end by 4 bases, with 11 bases between. CDR3 nucleotides: TGTGCCAGCAGCTTGCCTAGCGCCCGCACCGGGGAGCTGTTTTTT. It encodes CASSLPSARTGELFF.

This rearrangement joins TRBV15 to TRBJ1-3, with D unclear. Germline V lookup: CDR1 LNHNV, CDR2 YYDKDF (reference sequence). The CDR3 is 15 residues long. The V end was cut by 0 bases, the J end by 0 bases, with 6 bases between. The CDR3 reads CATSRDSGSGNTIYF. Here the CDR3 DNA reads TGTGCCACCAGCAGAGACAGCGGCTCTGGAAACACCATATATTTT. Supplemented by reference TRBV15 and TRBJ1-3, the full variable domain reads DAMVIQNPRYQVTQFGKPVTLSCSQTLNHNVMYWYQQKSSQAPKLLFHYYDKDFNNEADTPDNFQSRRPNTSFCFLDIRSPGLGDTAMYLCATSRDSGSGNTIYFGEGSWLTVV.

This rearrangement joins TRBV28 to TRBJ2-5; no clear D gene. Per germline, CDR1 MDHEN and CDR2 SYDVKM. The CDR3 spans 14 residues. V was clipped by 5 bases and J by 4 bases, with 14 bases between them. CDR3 in amino acids: CASSPLSERETQYF. DNA of the CDR3: TGTGCCAGCAGTCCTTTGTCGGAGAGAGAGACCCAGTACTTC.

The chain carries TRBV28 and TRBJ2-3; D remains ambiguous. The germline V and J ends were trimmed by 11 bases and 2 bases, with 14 bases remaining between them. Germline V lookup: CDR1 MDHEN, CDR2 SYDVKM. The CDR3 loop spans 13 amino acids. CDR3 region: CAGAGRSTDTQYF. The CDR3 bases are TGTGCCGGCGCAGGACGCTCCACAGATACGCAGTATTTT.

The chain has TRBV27 and TRBJ1-5, with TRBD1 matching 7 bases. Germline CDR1 MNHEY, CDR2 SMNVEV (reference sequence). This CDR3 has 16 amino acids. The V segment lost 5 bases and the J segment 4 bases; nucleotides outside the gene matches: 11. The CDR3 coding sequence is TGTGCCAGCAGTCCTGGATCAGGGGGTTGGAATCAGCCCCAGCATTTT. It encodes CASSPGSGGWNQPQHF.

The gene calls are TRBV15 and TRBJ2-6; no definite D call. Trimming pared 4 bases from V and 0 bases from J, leaving 7 bases between. Germline V gene data show CDR1 as LNHNV and CDR2 as YYDKDF (reference sequence). This CDR3 spans 15 amino acids. The CDR3 here is CATSILYSGANVLTF. CDR3 bases: TGTGCCACCAGCATTCTCTACTCTGGGGCCAACGTCCTGACTTTC.

V gene TRBV5-1 combines with J gene TRBJ1-2; D is uncertain. Germline CDR1 and CDR2: SGHRS and YFSETQ. The CDR3 is 15 residues long. Deletions cut 0 bases from V and 3 bases from J, with 12 bases between. The CDR3 DNA reads TGCGCCAGCAGCTTGGGTTCGGGTCTGTACTATGGCTACACCTTC. Amino acid sequence: CASSLGSGLYYGYTF.

V usage is TRBV5-4 and J usage is TRBJ2-1, with 11 bases that match TRBD2. Trimming cost V 0 bases and J 2 bases; bases outside gene matches: 10. The CDR3 has 19 residues. Germline loops: CDR1 SGHNT, CDR2 YYREEE (reference sequence). This CDR3 reads CASSLAVSGGAGPYNEQFF. DNA for the CDR3: TGTGCCAGCAGCTTGGCCGTTAGCGGGGGGGCGGGCCCCTACAATGAGCAGTTCTTC.

This clonotype appeared a few times. This chain links TRBV6-2 or TRBV6-3 with TRBJ2-1; D not certain. The CDR3 contains 15 residues. V lost 0 bases and J 5 bases, leaving 11 bases between the germline ends. Germline CDR1 and CDR2: MNHEY and SVGEGT. This CDR3 reads CASSYSLGSNNEQFF. The CDR3 bases are TGTGCCAGCAGTTACTCTCTAGGTTCAAACAATGAGCAGTTCTTC.

The chain couples TRBV3-1 to TRBJ2-1; TRBD1 aligns across 10 bases. J lost 3 bases, V lost 3 bases, and 2 bases had no gene match. The CDR3 length is 15 residues. The germline CDR1 and CDR2 sequences are LGHDT and YNNKEL (reference sequence). CDR3: CASSQGDRGYNEQFF. The CDR3 region has the DNA TGTGCCAGCAGCCAGGGGGACAGGGGCTACAATGAGCAGTTCTTC.

The chain's CDR3 is CASSLDLTGSFQETQYF. CDR3 nucleotide sequence: TGCGCCAGCAGCTTGGACCTCACAGGGAGCTTCCAAGAGACCCAGTACTTC. The chain uses TRBV5-1 and TRBJ2-5, with D perhaps matching TRBD1 (6 bases). Germline V gives CDR1 SGHRS, CDR2 YFSETQ. Trimming left V 0 bases short and J 1 base short, with 16 bases between. The CDR3 totals 17 residues.

This clonotype has a handful of counts. The chain carries TRBV6-5 and TRBJ2-3; the D gene could be TRBD1 or TRBD2 (5 bases each). Trimming removed 2 bases at V and 4 bases at J, with 10 bases between. Germline-derived CDR1 and CDR2 are MNHEY and SVGAGI. This CDR3 spans 14 amino acids. The CDR3 loop is CASSYGGEADTQYF. The CDR3 nucleotides read TGTGCCAGCAGTTACGGGGGAGAGGCAGATACGCAGTATTTT.